This T cell receptor beta chain was sequenced during a study of blood T cells in healthy people across ages. A sample-barcoded 5' primer and a J-beta primer mix were used in a second PCR of roughly 6 to 11 cycles. Each of the cDNA molecules was tagged by a template-switch adaptor with 12 random nucleotides. TCRdb redid the calling of the 5' RACE reads with MiXCR, one entry per CDR3 protein. The data hold 980,000 or so distinct CDR3 sequences, with around 49% observed a single time. With regard to this clonotype: The antigen is not known. An end of the junction does not agree with germline; a read error may underlie this.

Study results and limitations: Unsorted PBMCs ruled out conclusive naive versus antigen-experienced comparison. The unknown donor CMV status may have confounded expanded clonotype changes.

Extractions gave at least 5.5 micrograms of total RNA per sample. The CDR3 has 15 amino acids. The TCR originated in a man in his thirties or forties in good health. This chain connects TRBV12-3 or TRBV12-4 to TRBJ2-6; 7 bases are a match to TRBD1. Input material: blood. CDR3 nucleotide sequence: TGTGCCGGCAGTCGGGACAGCTCTGGGGCCAACGTCCTGACTTTC. Its translation is CAGSRDSSGANVLTF.